Listed here are 15 T cell receptor beta chains from one sample, sequenced in a study of T cells after yellow fever vaccination. TCRdb fed the 5' RACE reads into MiXCR, producing one record per CDR3 protein. The top ten clones hold just under 25% of a sample with 250,000 to 400,000 distinct CDR3 sequences, approximately 4% of them seen once. The sequenced sample was PBMCs, obtained 5 days after the yellow fever booster vaccination. The origin of the receptors is a man aged 18 to 35 who received the YFV17D yellow fever vaccine.

In this sample, this clonotype turned up a few times. V usage is TRBV28 and J usage is TRBJ2-7; no firm D call. In germline, CDR1 is MDHEN, CDR2 SYDVKM. V lost 1 base to trimming and J lost 5 bases, with 9 bases between them. The CDR3 sequence is 13 residues long. Here the CDR3 DNA reads TGTGCCAGCAGTTTATCTCCGGAGCACGAGCAGTACGTC. The encoded protein is CASSLSPEHEQYV.

The V call is TRBV10-3, the J call TRBJ2-1, with D tentatively TRBD1 (6 bases). The CDR3 has 16 residues. Trimming removed 5 bases from V and 1 base from J, with 15 bases in between. The germline V gene has CDR1 ENHRY and CDR2 SYGVKD. CDR3 nucleotide sequence: TGTGCCATCAGTCCCTCACCGACAGGTTCCTACAATGAGCAGTTCTTC. This codes for CAISPSPTGSYNEQFF.

There are many counts of this clonotype. CDR3 in amino acids: CASSWGTDGNQPQHF. The CDR3 DNA follows: TGCGCCAGCAGCTGGGGGACAGACGGTAACCAGCCCCAGCATTTT. The V call is TRBV5-1, the J call TRBJ1-5; 7 nucleotides agree with TRBD1. Germline assignment: CDR1 SGHRS and CDR2 YFSETQ. The V and J ends lost 3 bases and 7 bases, in that order; junction bases with no gene match: 10. This CDR3 is 15 amino acids long.

This clonotype was observed a few times. The V gene is TRBV5-1, the J gene TRBJ2-5, with D uncertain. This CDR3 is built from 14 residues. Trimming stripped 1 base from V and 0 bases from J, with 7 bases between. CDR1 is SGHRS, CDR2 YFSETQ, per germline. CDR3 sequence reads: CASSLFTDQETQYF. The CDR3 DNA reads TGCGCCAGCAGCTTGTTCACAGACCAAGAGACCCAGTACTTC.

The V and J genes are TRBV6-2 or TRBV6-3 and TRBJ2-4; D might be TRBD1 or TRBD2, each matching 5 bases. V shed 8 bases and J shed 5 bases, with 19 bases lying between them. Germline CDR1 MNHEY, CDR2 SVGEGT. This CDR3 has 15 amino acids. CDR3 DNA: TGTGCCAGCGAAACTCGACTGTTGGGGGAAAACATTCAGTACTTC. Translated: CASETRLLGENIQYF.

This clonotype was counted at least ten times. The chain combines TRBV12-3 or TRBV12-4 with TRBJ2-3; 13 bases line up with TRBD2. The V and J ends lost 5 bases and 0 bases, in that order; junction bases with no gene match: 11. CDR3 length: 19 amino acids. The CDR3 spells CASSDPGLAGALSTDTQYF. The CDR3 DNA reads as TGTGCCAGCAGTGACCCTGGACTAGCGGGGGCCCTTAGCACAGATACGCAGTATTTT.

This clonotype showed up just a few times. This chain joins TRBV7-9 and TRBJ1-3; possibly TRBD1 for D (6 bases). V lost 6 bases, J lost 0 bases, and 18 bases lay in between. Germline loops: CDR1 SEHNR, CDR2 FQNEAQ (reference sequence). This CDR3 is built from 17 residues. CDR3 DNA sequence: TGTGCCAGCAGTAGAACCTTACAGGGAATCTCTGGAAACACCATATATTTT. It translates to CASSRTLQGISGNTIYF.

This clonotype was seen a few times. The chain recombines TRBV5-1 with TRBJ2-3; TRBD2 might be the D (5 bases). Germline V gene data show CDR1 as SGHRS and CDR2 as YFSETQ. This CDR3 is 13 amino acids long. V shed 0 bases and J shed 4 bases, with 6 bases lying between them. The CDR3 reads CASSLGLSDTQYF. The CDR3 DNA reads as TGCGCCAGCAGCTTGGGACTATCAGATACGCAGTATTTT.

The V and J genes are TRBV5-1 and TRBJ2-1, with 14 bases aligning to TRBD2. Germline loops: CDR1 SGHRS, CDR2 YFSETQ. The CDR3 totals 14 residues. J was trimmed by 16 bases and V by 4 bases; bases with no gene match: 10. The CDR3 nucleotides are TGCGCCAGCAGCCCCGGACTAGCGGGGGGCCATATTTTCTTC. It specifies CASSPGLAGGHIFF.

This CDR3 is CASSQDLAGLGTDTQYF. DNA of the CDR3: TGCGCCAGCAGCCAAGATCTCGCGGGGTTGGGCACAGATACGCAGTATTTT. The chain carries TRBV4-3 and TRBJ2-3; tentative D call: TRBD2 (6 bases). The CDR3 has 17 amino acids. Germline CDR1 reads LGHNA; CDR2 reads YSLEER. V lost 0 bases to trimming and J lost 1 base, with 14 bases between them.

This clonotype was detected ten times or more. DNA of the CDR3: TGCAGCGTTGGTGGGACAGGGGTGCTAGAGACCCAGTACTTC. Translating it yields CSVGGTGVLETQYF. The chain joins TRBV29-1 to TRBJ2-5, with 10 bases identical to TRBD1. Germline values: CDR1 SQVTM, CDR2 ANQGSEA. The CDR3 is made up of 14 amino acids. The V and J ends lost 4 bases and 4 bases, in that order; junction bases with no gene match: 6. Using reference TRBV29-1 and TRBJ2-5 for the parts outside the CDR3, the full variable domain is SAVISQKPSRDICQRGTSLTIQCQVDSQVTMMFWYRQQPGQSLTLIATANQGSEATYESGFVIDKFPISRPNLTFSTLTVSNMSPEDSSIYLCSVGGTGVLETQYFGPGTRLLVL.

In this sample, this clonotype turned up many times. This chain connects TRBV5-1 to TRBJ2-7; D remains ambiguous. Deletions cut 5 bases from V and 12 bases from J, with 27 bases between. Germline assignment: CDR1 SGHRS and CDR2 YFSETQ. The CDR3 is 15 residues long. CDR3 in DNA: TGCGCCAGCAGTTCCGGACCCGCCGGGCCTTCAACTTGGTACGTC. Its translation: CASSSGPAGPSTWYV.

V gene TRBV20-1 combines with J gene TRBJ1-2, with a tentative D call TRBD1 (5 bases). The germline CDR1 and CDR2 sequences are DFQATT and SNEGSKA (reference sequence). The CDR3 contains 11 residues. The V and J ends lost 3 bases and 8 bases respectively, with 10 bases between them. The CDR3 DNA reads TGCAGTGCTAGTACCCAGGGCGGCTACACCTTC. Protein product: CSASTQGGYTF.

Only a few counts were recorded for this clonotype. The rearrangement uses TRBV5-1 and TRBJ2-3; tentative D call: TRBD1 (5 bases). CDR1 SGHRS and CDR2 YFSETQ come from the germline V gene. The CDR3 is 16 residues long. Trimming took off 0 bases at V and 3 bases at J, with 14 bases between the two ends. The CDR3 here is CASSLGSRQTTDTQYF. Here the CDR3 DNA reads TGCGCCAGCAGCTTGGGGAGTCGACAGACGACAGATACGCAGTATTTT. Supplemented by reference TRBV5-1 and TRBJ2-3, the full variable domain reads KAGVTQTPRYLIKTRGQQVTLSCSPISGHRSVSWYQQTPGQGLQFLFEYFSETQRNKGNFPGRFSGRQFSNSRSEMNVSTLELGDSALYLCASSLGSRQTTDTQYFGPGTRLTVL.

A few counts support this clonotype. V gene TRBV7-9 combines with J gene TRBJ1-1; 11 bases agree with TRBD1. V lost 7 bases, J lost 11 bases, and 12 bases stayed unmatched. The CDR3 has 14 amino acids. CDR1 SEHNR and CDR2 FQNEAQ come from the germline V gene (reference sequence). CDR3 region: CASTSYGQGAEAFF. The CDR3 bases are TGTGCCAGCACCTCATACGGACAGGGGGCGGAGGCTTTCTTT.